In its sample, the clone carrying this T cell receptor beta chain was seen once. This entry comes from a study of control samples from healthy donors and cancer patients. Trimming left V 0 bases short and J 4 bases short, with 7 bases between. Germline values: CDR1 SGHNT, CDR2 YYREEE (reference sequence). This CDR3 comprises 14 residues. Method: immunoSEQ multiplex PCR; TCRdb's copy keeps in-frame clones and lacks some. The sample shows 260,000 or so clones, roughly 87% of them seen only once. Sequencing was performed on PBMCs. The chain employs TRBV5-4 and TRBJ1-4; possible D gene TRBD1, 6 bases. The clonotype comes from a woman in her fifties or sixties with lung cancer. The CDR3 loop reads CASSLDRVNEKLFF. The CDR3 DNA follows: TGTGCCAGCAGCTTGGACAGGGTTAATGAAAAACTGTTTTTT.